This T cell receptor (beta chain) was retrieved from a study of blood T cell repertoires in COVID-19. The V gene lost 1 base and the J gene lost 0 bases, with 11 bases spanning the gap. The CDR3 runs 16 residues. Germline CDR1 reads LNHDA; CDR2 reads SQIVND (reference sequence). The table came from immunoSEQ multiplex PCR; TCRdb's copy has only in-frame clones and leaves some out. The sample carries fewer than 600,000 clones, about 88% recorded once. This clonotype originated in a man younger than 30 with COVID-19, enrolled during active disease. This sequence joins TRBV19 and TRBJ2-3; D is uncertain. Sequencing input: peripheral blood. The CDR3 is CASSIGHTLSTDTQYF. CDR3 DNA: TGTGCCAGTAGTATAGGGCATACCCTTAGCACAGATACGCAGTATTTT. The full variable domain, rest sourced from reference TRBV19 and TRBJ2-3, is DGGITQSPKYLFRKEGQNVTLSCEQNLNHDAMYWYRQDPGQGLRLIYYSQIVNDFQKGDIAEGYSVSREKKESFPLTVTSAQKNPTAFYLCASSIGHTLSTDTQYFGPGTRLTVL.